Following are 23 T cell receptor beta chains from one sample sequenced in a study of OX40 agonist ivuxolimab in advanced cancers. Clones were sequenced by immunoSEQ multiplex PCR, and TCRdb holds only the in-frame ones, with some missing. The profile shows approximately 100,000 clones, about 85% of them singletons. This sample comprised CD4+ or CD8+ T cells sorted from blood, obtained in a trial of the OX40 agonist ivuxolimab. These receptors were taken from an adult with an advanced solid tumor such as melanoma, head and neck, liver or kidney cancer.

This sequence joins TRBV7-6 and TRBJ1-1; D remains unclear. The germline V and J ends were trimmed by 5 bases and 1 base, with 14 bases remaining between them. CDR1 is SGHVS, CDR2 FNYEAQ, per germline. This CDR3 contains 15 residues. The CDR3: CASSPGPAQNTEAFF. The CDR3 coding sequence is TGTGCCAGCAGCCCTGGGCCTGCTCAGAACACTGAAGCTTTCTTT.

The chain links TRBV7-9 to TRBJ1-6; 7 bases agree with TRBD1. With V trimmed by 4 bases and J by 5 bases, 8 bases remained unmatched. Looked up from germline, CDR1 is SEHNR and CDR2 is FQNEAQ (reference sequence). The CDR3 extends over 16 amino acids. The CDR3 protein is CASSSPGGTHNSPLHF. DNA of the CDR3: TGTGCCAGCAGCTCTCCAGGGGGGACCCATAATTCACCCCTCCACTTT.

This clone was seen a handful of times. Sequence at one end of the junction differs from germline and may be a read error. V gene TRBV7-2 combines with J gene TRBJ2-4, with 8 positions matching TRBD1. Germline V gene data show CDR1 as SGHTA and CDR2 as FQGNSA. The CDR3 contains 13 residues. CDR3 nucleotide sequence: TGTGCCAGCAGCTTAGCGCCACAGGGGGGAATGAACTTC. Protein sequence: CASSLAPQGGMNF.

V gene TRBV11-3 combines with J gene TRBJ1-1; D gene uncertain. Germline assignment: CDR1 SGHNT and CDR2 YENEEA. The CDR3 contains 12 residues. Trimming left V 4 bases short and J 5 bases short, with 8 bases between. CDR3 bases: TGTGCCAGCAGCTCTGGGTGGACTGAAGCTTTCTTT. As protein: CASSSGWTEAFF.

The V call is TRBV28, the J call TRBJ2-2, with D possibly TRBD1 on 6 matching bases. The CDR3 length is 15 residues. V was shortened by 5 bases and J by 0 bases, with 10 bases between the two germline ends. The V gene's germline CDR1 is MDHEN and CDR2 SYDVKM. The CDR3 bases are TGTGCCAGCAGTAGGGACATTGCGAACACCGGGGAGCTGTTTTTT. This encodes CASSRDIANTGELFF.

The chain links TRBV13 to TRBJ2-7; 11 nucleotides agree with TRBD1. Germline V gene data show CDR1 as PRHDT and CDR2 as FYEKMQ (reference sequence). This CDR3 region has 13 residues. Unmatched junction bases numbered 2, after V lost 8 bases and J lost 2 bases. The CDR3 region has the DNA TGTGCCAGCCGGGACAGGGGGGCCTACGAGCAGTACTTC. This encodes CASRDRGAYEQYF.

The genes are TRBV28 and TRBJ1-5; maybe TRBD1 (5 bases). V dropped 5 bases and J dropped 0 bases, with 14 bases sitting between them. Germline V gives CDR1 MDHEN, CDR2 SYDVKM. The CDR3 consists of 16 residues. CDR3 DNA: TGTGCCAGCAGTAAGAGACAGATCCCTAGCAATCAGCCCCAGCATTTT. Protein product: CASSKRQIPSNQPQHF.

The V call is TRBV5-4, the J call TRBJ2-1; D remains unclear. CDR1 is SGHNT and CDR2 is YYREEE in the germline V gene (reference sequence). Trimming removed 1 base from V and 6 bases from J, with 14 bases in between. The CDR3 runs 15 residues. This chain's CDR3 is CASSLSSGTFNEQFF. The DNA for the CDR3 is TGTGCCAGCAGCTTGTCGTCTGGTACCTTCAATGAGCAGTTCTTC.

The V call is TRBV4-3, the J call TRBJ1-4; TRBD1 is a possible D gene (6 bases). The V and J ends lost 0 bases and 12 bases respectively, with 17 bases between them. Germline V gene sequence: CDR1 LGHNA, CDR2 YSLEER. The CDR3 sequence is 15 residues long. The CDR3 DNA reads TGCGCCAGCAGCCAAGATAGGGGGGGCCAGGGCGAACTGTTTTTT. Protein product: CASSQDRGGQGELFF.

The chain is built from TRBV7-9 and TRBJ2-1; D remains ambiguous. V was clipped by 9 bases and J by 4 bases, with 7 bases between them. This CDR3 has 11 residues. Germline CDR1 and CDR2: SEHNR and FQNEAQ (reference sequence). In nucleotides, the CDR3 is TGTGCCAGTACGACTTACAATGAGCAGTTCTTC. The encoded protein is CASTTYNEQFF.

The rearrangement uses TRBV28 and TRBJ2-7, with D perhaps matching TRBD2 (5 bases). Germline assignment: CDR1 MDHEN and CDR2 SYDVKM. V shed 2 bases and J shed 4 bases, with 6 bases lying between them. The CDR3 length is 12 residues. The CDR3 DNA is TGTGCCAGCAGTTTAACGGGGTACGAGCAGTACTTC. Residues: CASSLTGYEQYF.

This chain uses TRBV5-1 with TRBJ2-7, with D possibly being TRBD2 (5 bases). The CDR3 extends over 16 amino acids. Looked up from germline, CDR1 is SGHRS and CDR2 is YFSETQ. V lost 0 bases and J lost 2, with 15 bases in between. The CDR3 here is CASSLDPLSGTYEQYF. The CDR3 DNA is TGCGCCAGCAGCTTGGACCCCCTTTCCGGGACCTACGAGCAGTACTTC.

The chain couples TRBV9 to TRBJ2-2; D call uncertain. The CDR3 is 14 amino acids. Trimming pared 0 bases from V and 4 bases from J, leaving 7 bases between. Germline-derived CDR1 and CDR2 are SGDLS and YYNGEE. Here the CDR3 reads CASSVAGSTGELFF. The CDR3, as DNA: TGTGCCAGCAGCGTAGCGGGCTCCACCGGGGAGCTGTTTTTT. Together with reference TRBV9 and TRBJ2-2, the CDR3 gives the full variable domain: DSGVTQTPKHLITATGQRVTLRCSPRSGDLSVYWYQQSLDQGLQFLIQYYNGEERAKGNILERFSAQQFPDLHSELNLSSLELGDSALYFCASSVAGSTGELFFGEGSRLTVL.

This rearrangement joins TRBV4-3 to TRBJ2-5, with D unresolved. Judging by the DNA end, TRBJ2-7 fits better; the J call may be wrong. The CDR3 runs to 15 residues. Germline CDR1 reads LGHNA; CDR2 reads YSLEER. CDR3 coding DNA: TGCGCCAGCAGCCAAGTTGTCGCCAATACCTACGAGCAGTACTTC. This codes for CASSQVVANTYEQYF.

This clone appeared a few times. CDR3 region: CASSQTGTGNQPQHF. Written as DNA, the CDR3 is TGCGCCAGCAGCCAGACCGGGACAGGGAATCAGCCCCAGCATTTT. The genes are TRBV4-1 and TRBJ1-5; 9 bases fit TRBD1. CDR1 is MGHRA, CDR2 YSYEKL, per germline. V dropped 3 bases and J dropped 4; count of bases not matched to a gene: 4. The CDR3 contains 15 residues.

The rearrangement links TRBV20-1 to TRBJ1-1; TRBD1 matches 7 bases. The J segment lost 6 bases and the V segment lost 5 bases, leaving 3 bases of the junction unmatched. CDR3 size: 11 residues. Germline values: CDR1 DFQATT, CDR2 SNEGSKA (reference sequence). This CDR3 reads CSAQRGPEAFF. CDR3 nucleotide sequence: TGCAGTGCTCAGAGGGGGCCTGAAGCTTTCTTT.

The J gene is TRBJ1-1, the V gene TRBV19; D is possibly TRBD1 (5 bases). This CDR3 has 14 residues. The ends were cut back, 4 bases at V and 4 bases at J, with 13 bases in the middle. Germline loops: CDR1 LNHDA, CDR2 SQIVND (reference sequence). In DNA, the CDR3 is TGTGCCAGTAGTACTGCGGGGGTCGGCACTGAAGCTTTCTTT. Translation: CASSTAGVGTEAFF. The variable domain in full, completed from reference TRBV19 and TRBJ1-1, reads DGGITQSPKYLFRKEGQNVTLSCEQNLNHDAMYWYRQDPGQGLRLIYYSQIVNDFQKGDIAEGYSVSREKKESFPLTVTSAQKNPTAFYLCASSTAGVGTEAFFGQGTRLTVV.

The count of this clone is one. The V gene is TRBV4-1, the J gene TRBJ2-1, with D uncertain. CDR1 is MGHRA and CDR2 is YSYEKL in the germline V gene. V gave up 0 bases and J gave up 0 bases, with 9 bases separating them. The CDR3 loop spans 16 amino acids. As DNA, the CDR3 is TGCGCCAGCAGCCAAGATCTCGGCGGCTCCTACAATGAGCAGTTCTTC. Translation: CASSQDLGGSYNEQFF.

About this clone itself: At one of its ends the junction is not consistent with the germline gene, which may arise from a read error. This chain connects TRBV30 to TRBJ2-5; D gene ambiguous. CDR1 is GTSNPN and CDR2 is SVGIG in the germline V gene (reference sequence). This CDR3 is 12 amino acids long. CDR3 coding DNA: TGTGCCTGGACCAGACTCCAAAAGACCCAGTACTTC. Translation: CAWTRLQKTQYF.

The rearrangement joins TRBV2 to TRBJ2-1; TRBD1 or TRBD2 may be the D gene (6 bases each). The ends were cut back, 0 bases at V and 0 bases at J, with 15 bases in the middle. Germline loops: CDR1 SNHLY, CDR2 FYNNEI. CDR3 length: 18 residues. The CDR3 DNA reads TGTGCCAGCAGTGAAGCTGAAACAGGGAGGAGCTCCTACAATGAGCAGTTCTTC. It yields the protein CASSEAETGRSSYNEQFF. The full variable domain, its missing parts supplied by reference TRBV2 and TRBJ2-1, is EPEVTQTPSHQVTQMGQEVILRCVPISNHLYFYWYRQILGQKVEFLVSFYNNEISEKSEIFDDQFSVERPDGSNFTLKIRSTKLEDSAMYFCASSEAETGRSSYNEQFFGPGTRLTVL.

V usage is TRBV27 and J usage is TRBJ2-7; D is perhaps TRBD1 or TRBD2 (5 bases each). V was pared by 5 bases and J by 4 bases, with 15 bases between. The CDR3 consists of 14 residues. Germline assignment: CDR1 MNHEY and CDR2 SMNVEV (reference sequence). The CDR3 sequence: CASSRDVAAYEQYF. The CDR3 DNA sequence: TGTGCCAGCAGTAGGGACGTAGCAGCTTACGAGCAGTACTTC.

The gene calls are TRBV5-1 and TRBJ2-3, with a possible D match to TRBD1 (5 bases). V was pared by 8 bases and J by 0 bases, with 10 bases between. This CDR3 region has 13 residues. Germline V gene data show CDR1 as SGHRS and CDR2 as YFSETQ. CDR3 nucleotide sequence: TGCGCCAGTTCGACAGCTAGCACAGATACGCAGTATTTT. Translation gives CASSTASTDTQYF.

This chain connects TRBV28 to TRBJ2-2; 8 positions agree with TRBD1. Germline trimming cut 6 bases from V and 6 bases from J; bases unmatched to any gene: 3. CDR3 length: 13 residues. CDR1 MDHEN and CDR2 SYDVKM come from the germline V gene. CDR3 sequence: CASRRTGPGELFF. CDR3 DNA sequence: TGTGCCAGCAGACGGACAGGGCCCGGGGAGCTGTTTTTT.